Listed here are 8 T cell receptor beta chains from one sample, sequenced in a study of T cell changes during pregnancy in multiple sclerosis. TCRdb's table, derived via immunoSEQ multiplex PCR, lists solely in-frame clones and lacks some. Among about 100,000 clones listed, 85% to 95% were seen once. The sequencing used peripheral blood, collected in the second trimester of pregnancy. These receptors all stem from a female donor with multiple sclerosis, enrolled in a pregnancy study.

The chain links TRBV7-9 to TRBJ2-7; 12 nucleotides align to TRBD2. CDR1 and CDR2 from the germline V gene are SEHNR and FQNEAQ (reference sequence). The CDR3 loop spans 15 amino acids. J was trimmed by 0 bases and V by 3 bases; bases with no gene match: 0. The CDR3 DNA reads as TGTGCCAGCAGCTTGACTAGCGGGGGCTCCTACGAGCAGTACTTC. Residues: CASSLTSGGSYEQYF.

CDR3 in DNA: TGCGCCAGCAGCTTGGAAACGGGAGGGTGGGAGACCCAGTACTTC. It specifies CASSLETGGWETQYF. This chain uses TRBV5-1 with TRBJ2-5; the match to TRBD2 covers 8 bases. Germline values: CDR1 SGHRS, CDR2 YFSETQ. With 0 bases clipped from V and 5 bases from J, the junction kept 6 bases outside the gene matches. The CDR3 covers 15 residues.

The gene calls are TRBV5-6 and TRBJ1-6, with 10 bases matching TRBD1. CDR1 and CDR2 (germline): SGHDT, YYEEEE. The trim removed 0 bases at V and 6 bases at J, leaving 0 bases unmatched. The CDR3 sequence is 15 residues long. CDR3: CASSLGTGGNSPLHF. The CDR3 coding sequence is TGTGCCAGCAGCTTGGGGACAGGGGGTAATTCACCCCTCCACTTT.

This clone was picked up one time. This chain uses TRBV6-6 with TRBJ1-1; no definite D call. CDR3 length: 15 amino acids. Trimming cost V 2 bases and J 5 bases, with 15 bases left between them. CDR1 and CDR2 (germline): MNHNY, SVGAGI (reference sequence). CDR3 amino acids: CASSYLGNSGTEAFF. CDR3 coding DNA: TGTGCCAGCAGTTACCTCGGTAACAGCGGGACTGAAGCTTTCTTT.

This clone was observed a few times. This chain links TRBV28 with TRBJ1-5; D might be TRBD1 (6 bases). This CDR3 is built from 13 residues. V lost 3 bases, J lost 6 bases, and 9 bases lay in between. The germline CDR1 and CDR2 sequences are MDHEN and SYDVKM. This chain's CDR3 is CASSLGQTQPQHF. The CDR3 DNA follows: TGTGCCAGCAGTTTGGGACAAACTCAGCCCCAGCATTTT.

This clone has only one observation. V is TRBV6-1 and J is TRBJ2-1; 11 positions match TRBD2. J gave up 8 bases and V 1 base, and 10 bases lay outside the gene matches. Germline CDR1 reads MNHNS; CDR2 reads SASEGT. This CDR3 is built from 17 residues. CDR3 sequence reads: CASSEVGSGGAGDEQFF. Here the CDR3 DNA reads TGTGCCAGCAGTGAAGTGGGTAGCGGGGGGGCAGGGGATGAGCAGTTCTTC.

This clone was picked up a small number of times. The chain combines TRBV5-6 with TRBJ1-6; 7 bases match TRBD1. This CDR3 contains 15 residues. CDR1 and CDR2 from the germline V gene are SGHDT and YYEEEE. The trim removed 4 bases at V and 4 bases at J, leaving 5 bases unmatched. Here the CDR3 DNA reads TGTGCCAGCAGCACTCCGGGACAGTATAATTCACCCCTCCACTTT. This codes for CASSTPGQYNSPLHF.

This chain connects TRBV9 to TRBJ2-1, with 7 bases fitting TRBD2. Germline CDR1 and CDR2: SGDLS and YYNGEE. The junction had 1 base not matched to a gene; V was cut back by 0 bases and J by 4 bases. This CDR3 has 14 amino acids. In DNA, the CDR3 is TGTGCCAGCAGCGTAGGCGGGGGTTACAATGAGCAGTTCTTC. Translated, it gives CASSVGGGYNEQFF.